The 8 T cell receptor beta chains in this list originate from one sample, sequenced in a study of CD8 T cells in ankylosing spondylitis (dated by TCRdb to about 2017). The protocol used for the library was 5' RACE. The data were produced on an Illumina HiSeq 2500. TCRdb reanalyzed the raw reads on its own, using fastp at Q25 for trimming and MiXCR for clone calling, and kept in-frame beta chains. When rows share a CDR3 protein, they turn into one entry using the most common DNA and genes. The table for this sample lists roughly 190,000 distinct CDR3 sequences; roughly 12% of them were counted only once. 15% to 20% of the sample rests with the top ten. Sequencing was done on a sample of blood, either unsorted or a sorted T cell fraction (not recorded which). These receptors all come from a male donor with ankylosing spondylitis or in good health (not recorded which).

V usage is TRBV29-1 and J usage is TRBJ2-7; D perhaps matches TRBD1 (5 bases). This CDR3 contains 12 residues. From germline, CDR1 is SQVTM and CDR2 ANQGSEA. The V and J ends lost 4 bases and 2 bases respectively, with 9 bases between them. Written as DNA, the CDR3 is TGCAGCGTTGCGACAGTTACCTACGAGCAGTACTTC. Its protein product is CSVATVTYEQYF.

The rearrangement uses TRBV4-1 and TRBJ2-1; the match to TRBD2 covers 11 bases. V shed 4 bases, J shed 6 bases, and the junction held 5 bases outside the gene matches. In germline, CDR1 is MGHRA, CDR2 YSYEKL. The CDR3 has 15 amino acids. Here the CDR3 reads CASSLLAGVGNEQFF. In DNA form, the CDR3 reads TGCGCCAGCAGCCTACTAGCGGGAGTGGGCAATGAGCAGTTCTTC.

V gene TRBV4-1 combines with J gene TRBJ2-7, with D perhaps matching TRBD1 (6 bases). The CDR3 loop spans 13 amino acids. The ends were cut back, 3 bases at V and 4 bases at J, with 10 bases in the middle. Germline CDR1 and CDR2: MGHRA and YSYEKL. CDR3 region: CASSHATGYEQYF. The DNA for the CDR3 is TGCGCCAGCAGCCACGCAACAGGGTACGAGCAGTACTTC.

In this sample, this clonotype turned up a few times. The CDR3 here is CASSLRLARTDTQYF. The DNA for the CDR3 is TGTGCCAGCAGCCTCCGACTAGCGCGTACAGATACGCAGTATTTT. This sequence joins TRBV7-9 and TRBJ2-3, with 8 bases aligning to TRBD2. V was pared by 5 bases and J by 3 bases, with 7 bases of the junction left unmatched. The germline gives CDR1 SEHNR, CDR2 FQNEAQ (reference sequence). This CDR3 has 15 residues.

The chain is built from TRBV12-3 or TRBV12-4 and TRBJ2-1, with 7 bases fitting TRBD1. The CDR3 has 15 residues. V was clipped by 6 bases and J by 4 bases; unmatched bases: 9. The CDR3 region is CASSRDSRAYNEQFF. CDR3 bases: TGTGCCAGCAGCCGGGACAGCCGAGCTTACAATGAGCAGTTCTTC.

This rearrangement joins TRBV3-1 to TRBJ2-2, with D unresolved. V shed 4 bases and J shed 8 bases, with 20 bases lying between them. The length of the CDR3 is 16 residues. Per the germline V gene, CDR1 is LGHDT and CDR2 is YNNKEL (reference sequence). The CDR3 reads CASSLSRDPKAGELFF. DNA for the CDR3: TGTGCCAGCAGCCTAAGCCGCGACCCCAAAGCGGGGGAGCTGTTTTTT.

This clonotype showed up just a few times. This chain uses TRBV29-1 with TRBJ1-1; weak D call: TRBD1 (5 bases). The CDR3 sequence is 11 residues long. V shed 6 bases and J shed 8 bases, with 13 bases lying between them. Per the germline V gene, CDR1 is SQVTM and CDR2 is ANQGSEA. The DNA of the CDR3 is TGCAGCGTCCGGGACGGGCAAGAAGCTTTCTTT. It codes for CSVRDGQEAFF.

For this clonotype: A read error is possible here, since a much larger clone lies one base away. The CDR3 end shows no conserved phenylalanine or tryptophan, and so a read error is likely. The gene calls are TRBV27 and TRBJ1-2; D is perhaps TRBD1 (5 bases). Per the germline V gene, CDR1 is MNHEY and CDR2 is SMNVEV (reference sequence). V was shortened by 2 bases and J by 4 bases, with 11 bases between the two germline ends. CDR3 size: 14 residues. CDR3 sequence: CASSLQGSPYGYTS. The CDR3 nucleotides read TGTGCCAGCAGTTTACAGGGCTCCCCCTATGGCTACACCTCC.